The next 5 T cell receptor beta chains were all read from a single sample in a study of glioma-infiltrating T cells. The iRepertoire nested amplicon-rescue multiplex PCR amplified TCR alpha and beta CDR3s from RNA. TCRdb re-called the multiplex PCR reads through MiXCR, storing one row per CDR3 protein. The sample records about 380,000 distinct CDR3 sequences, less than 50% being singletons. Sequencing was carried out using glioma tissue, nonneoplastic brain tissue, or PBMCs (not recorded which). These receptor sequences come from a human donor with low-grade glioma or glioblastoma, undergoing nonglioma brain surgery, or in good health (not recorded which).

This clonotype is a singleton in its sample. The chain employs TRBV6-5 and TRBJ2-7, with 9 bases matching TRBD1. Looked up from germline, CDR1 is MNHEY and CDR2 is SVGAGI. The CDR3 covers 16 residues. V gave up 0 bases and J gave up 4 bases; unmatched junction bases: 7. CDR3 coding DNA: TGTGCCAGCAGTTACTCCGTTGGACAGGGGCGGTACGAGCAGTACTTC. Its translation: CASSYSVGQGRYEQYF.

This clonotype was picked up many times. CDR3 sequence (DNA): TGTGCCAGCAGCCCCGACCGGACACTCTTCTGGGTCGAGCAGTACTTC. Residues: CASSPDRTLFWVEQYF. V is TRBV5-4 and J is TRBJ2-7, with D perhaps matching TRBD1 (5 bases). Trimming took 4 bases from V and 6 from J, leaving 23 bases between them. CDR3 length: 16 residues. Germline V gives CDR1 SGHNT, CDR2 YYREEE (reference sequence).

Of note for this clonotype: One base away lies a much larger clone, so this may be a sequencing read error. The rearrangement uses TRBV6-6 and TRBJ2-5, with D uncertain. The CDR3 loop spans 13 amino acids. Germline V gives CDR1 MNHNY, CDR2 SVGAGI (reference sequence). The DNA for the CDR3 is TGTGCCACCCAGGACCCAGTCCAAGAGGCCCAGTACTTC. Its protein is CATQDPVQEAQYF.

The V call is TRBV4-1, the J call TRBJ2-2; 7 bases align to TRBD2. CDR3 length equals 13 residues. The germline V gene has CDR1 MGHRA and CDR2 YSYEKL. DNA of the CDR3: TGCGCAGCGGGGCGGGAGTACACCGGGGAGCTGTTTTTT. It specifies CAAGREYTGELFF.

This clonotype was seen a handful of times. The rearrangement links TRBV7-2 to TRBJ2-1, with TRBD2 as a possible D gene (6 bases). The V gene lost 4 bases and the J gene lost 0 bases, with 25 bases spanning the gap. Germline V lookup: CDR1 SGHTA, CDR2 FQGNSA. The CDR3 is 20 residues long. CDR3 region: CASSWDPDLAKTSSYNEQFF. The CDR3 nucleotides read TGTGCCAGCAGCTGGGACCCCGACCTAGCGAAGACTAGCTCCTACAATGAGCAGTTCTTC.